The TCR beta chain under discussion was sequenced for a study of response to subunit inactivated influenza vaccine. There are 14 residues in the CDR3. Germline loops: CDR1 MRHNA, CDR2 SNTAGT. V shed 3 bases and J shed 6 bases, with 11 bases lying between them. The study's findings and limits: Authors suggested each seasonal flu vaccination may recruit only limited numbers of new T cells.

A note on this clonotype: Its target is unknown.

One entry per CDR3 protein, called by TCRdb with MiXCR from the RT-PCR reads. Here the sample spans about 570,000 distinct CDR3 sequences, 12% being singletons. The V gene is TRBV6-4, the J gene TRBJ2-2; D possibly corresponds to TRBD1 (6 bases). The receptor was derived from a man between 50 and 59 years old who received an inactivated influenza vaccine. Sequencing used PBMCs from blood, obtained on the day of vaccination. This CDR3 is CASSETGISGELFF. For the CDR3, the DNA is TGTGCCAGCAGTGAAACAGGGATCTCCGGGGAGCTGTTTTTT.